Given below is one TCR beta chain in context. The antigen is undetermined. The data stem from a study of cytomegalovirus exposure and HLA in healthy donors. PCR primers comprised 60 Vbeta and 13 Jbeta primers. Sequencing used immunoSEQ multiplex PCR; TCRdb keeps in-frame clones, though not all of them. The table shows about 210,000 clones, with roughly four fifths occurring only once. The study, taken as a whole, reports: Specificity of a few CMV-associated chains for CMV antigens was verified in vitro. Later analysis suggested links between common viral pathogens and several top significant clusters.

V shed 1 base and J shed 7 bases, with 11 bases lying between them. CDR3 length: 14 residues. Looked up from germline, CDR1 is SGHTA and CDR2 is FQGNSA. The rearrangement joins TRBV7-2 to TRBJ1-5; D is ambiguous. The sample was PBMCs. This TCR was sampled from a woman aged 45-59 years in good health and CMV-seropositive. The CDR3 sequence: CASSLGESGQPQHF. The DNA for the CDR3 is TGTGCCAGCAGCTTAGGAGAAAGCGGGCAGCCCCAGCATTTT.